What follows are 12 T cell receptor beta chains derived from one specimen sequenced in a study of cytomegalovirus exposure and HLA in healthy donors. Use of 60 Vbeta and 13 Jbeta primers characterized the PCR. TCRdb's copy holds only in-frame clones and misses some; the assay was immunoSEQ multiplex PCR. The sample lists 100,000 or so clones, 80% occurring once. The specimen sequenced was PBMCs. All receptors come from a man aged 30 to 45 in good health and CMV-seronegative.

The CDR3, as DNA: TGTGCCACCAGGACTAGTCAAGAGACCCAGTACTTC. Protein product: CATRTSQETQYF. This chain links TRBV6-5 with TRBJ2-5; 7 positions agree with TRBD2. The trim removed 10 bases at V and 2 bases at J, leaving 4 bases unmatched. This CDR3 spans 12 amino acids. Looked up from germline, CDR1 is MNHEY and CDR2 is SVGAGI.

The V call is TRBV6-5, the J call TRBJ2-7; 9 bases map to TRBD2. V lost 7 bases, J lost 3 bases, and 7 bases stayed unmatched. The CDR3 runs to 14 residues. Germline loops: CDR1 MNHEY, CDR2 SVGAGI. The CDR3 spells CASKLRTSVYEQYF. CDR3 nucleotides: TGTGCCAGCAAGCTAAGGACTAGCGTCTACGAGCAGTACTTC.

J is TRBJ2-3 and V is TRBV5-1, with a tentative D call TRBD2 (5 bases). In germline, CDR1 is SGHRS, CDR2 YFSETQ. The CDR3 is 13 amino acids. V lost 5 bases and J 10 bases, leaving 17 bases between the germline ends. CDR3 in DNA: TGCGCCAGCAGGCCTACTAGTGATTATGCGCAGTATTTT. Translated: CASRPTSDYAQYF.

This clone was counted a single time. The rearrangement uses TRBV6-1 and TRBJ2-5; 8 bases fit TRBD1. V shed 4 bases, J shed 5 bases, and the junction held 9 bases outside the gene matches. The CDR3 is 15 amino acids. CDR1 is MNHNS and CDR2 is SASEGT in the germline V gene. CDR3 sequence reads: CASSAITGGEETQYF. CDR3 bases: TGTGCCAGCAGTGCCATTACAGGGGGAGAGGAGACCCAGTACTTC.

The rearrangement uses TRBV28 and TRBJ2-1; 7 bases map to TRBD1. The CDR3 totals 15 residues. V was clipped by 6 bases and J by 5 bases; unmatched bases: 10. CDR1 and CDR2 (germline): MDHEN, SYDVKM. The CDR3 DNA is TGTGCCAGCAGCCCCCTAGGGGGCGTAGACAATGAGCAGTTCTTC. This gives the protein CASSPLGGVDNEQFF.

The chain couples TRBV6-5 to TRBJ1-1; tentative D call: TRBD1 (5 bases). The CDR3 sequence is 14 residues long. The V gene lost 3 bases and the J gene lost 5 bases, with 13 bases spanning the gap. Germline CDR1 is MNHEY and CDR2 is SVGAGI. DNA for the CDR3: TGTGCCAGCAGTTATGAGGGGCGGGGGACTGAAGCTTTCTTT. It is translated as CASSYEGRGTEAFF.

The CDR3: CASSLSGDSSPLHF. In DNA form, the CDR3 reads TGTGCCAGCAGTTTATCTGGGGACAGCTCACCCCTCCACTTT. The chain recombines TRBV28 with TRBJ1-6; 7 positions agree with TRBD1. The CDR3 sequence is 14 residues long. The V and J ends lost 1 base and 10 bases, in that order; junction bases with no gene match: 4. The V gene's germline CDR1 is MDHEN and CDR2 SYDVKM.

The rearrangement links TRBV14 to TRBJ2-1; D might be TRBD1 (6 bases). Between the trimmed V and J ends, which lost 1 base and 8 bases, there was a span of 18 bases. The CDR3 consists of 16 residues. The V gene's germline CDR1 is SGHDN and CDR2 FVKESK. The CDR3 reads CASSQVLGGLVHEQFF. The CDR3 DNA reads TGTGCCAGCAGCCAAGTTTTAGGGGGTTTGGTACATGAGCAGTTCTTC. Based on the CDR3 plus reference TRBV14 and TRBJ2-1, the full variable domain is EAGVTQFPSHSVIEKGQTVTLRCDPISGHDNLYWYRRVMGKEIKFLLHFVKESKQDESGMPNNRFLAERTGGTYSTLKVQPAELEDSGVYFCASSQVLGGLVHEQFFGPGTRLTVL.

J is TRBJ1-5 and V is TRBV6-1; tentative D call: TRBD1 (5 bases). V was cut by 2 bases and J by 14 bases, with 25 bases left in between. This CDR3 contains 16 residues. Looked up from germline, CDR1 is MNHNS and CDR2 is SASEGT. The CDR3 DNA is TGTGCCAGCAGTGAACTTACGGCGGGGACGTCAGTGTTGGAGCATTTT. Residues: CASSELTAGTSVLEHF.

This chain joins TRBV4-2 and TRBJ2-7; 7 positions agree with TRBD1. CDR1 and CDR2 from the germline V gene are LGHNA and YNFKEQ. The CDR3 runs 15 residues. V lost 4 bases, J lost 0 bases, and 6 bases stayed unmatched. CDR3 DNA: TGTGCCAGCAGCCGAGACAGGGTTTCCTCCTACGAGCAGTACTTC. Translation: CASSRDRVSSYEQYF.

The chain links TRBV6-4 to TRBJ2-3; 12 positions match TRBD2. V lost 0 bases, J lost 4 bases, and 2 bases stayed unmatched. Germline-derived CDR1 and CDR2 are MRHNA and SNTAGT. This CDR3 has 16 amino acids. The CDR3 region has the DNA TGTGCCAGCAGTGACTCTTCTAGCGGGGGGGCAGATACGCAGTATTTT. Translation: CASSDSSSGGADTQYF.

This chain links TRBV25-1 with TRBJ2-3, with 7 bases identical to TRBD1. Per germline, CDR1 MGHDK and CDR2 SYGVNS. This CDR3 is 14 amino acids long. With 4 bases clipped from V and 3 bases from J, the junction kept 4 bases outside the gene matches. The CDR3 DNA sequence: TGTGCCAGCAGTGGACAGGGCTCAACAGATACGCAGTATTTT. Encoded protein: CASSGQGSTDTQYF.